This T cell receptor (beta chain) is from a study of STAT5B mutations in CD4+ large granular lymphocyte leukemia. The assay was immunoSEQ multiplex PCR, and TCRdb's table has in-frame clones only and misses some. The sample contains about 22,000 clones, about four fifths of which appear only once. The germline gives CDR1 SGHTA, CDR2 FQGNSA. The CDR3 contains 16 residues. The V end lost 5 bases, the J end lost 7 bases, and 24 bases lay between the germline ends. The sequence came from a human donor in good health. Source material: CD4+ T cells from blood buffy coats. The gene calls are TRBV7-2 and TRBJ2-7, with a possible D match to TRBD2 (7 bases). The CDR3 loop is CASSPNTGPLGGEQYF. CDR3 bases: TGTGCCAGCAGCCCTAACACAGGGCCCCTGGGAGGGGAGCAGTACTTC.